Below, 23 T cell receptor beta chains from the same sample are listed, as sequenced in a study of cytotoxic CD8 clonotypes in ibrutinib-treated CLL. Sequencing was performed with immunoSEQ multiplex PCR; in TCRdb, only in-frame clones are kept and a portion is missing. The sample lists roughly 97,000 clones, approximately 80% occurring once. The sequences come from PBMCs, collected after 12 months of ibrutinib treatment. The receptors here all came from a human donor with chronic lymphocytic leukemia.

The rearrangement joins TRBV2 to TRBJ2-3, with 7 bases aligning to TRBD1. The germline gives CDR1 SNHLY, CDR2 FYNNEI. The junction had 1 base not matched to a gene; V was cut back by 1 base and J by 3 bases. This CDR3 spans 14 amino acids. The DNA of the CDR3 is TGTGCCAGCAGTGAAGGCAGGGGGACAGATACGCAGTATTTT. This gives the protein CASSEGRGTDTQYF.

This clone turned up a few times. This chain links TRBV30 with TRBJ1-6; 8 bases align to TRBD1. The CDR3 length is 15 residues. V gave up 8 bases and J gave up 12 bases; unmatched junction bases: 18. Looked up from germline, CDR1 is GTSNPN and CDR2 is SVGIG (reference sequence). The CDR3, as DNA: TGTGCCGCAAAACTCGATACAGGGGGGGCCTTACCCCTCCACTTT. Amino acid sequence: CAAKLDTGGALPLHF.

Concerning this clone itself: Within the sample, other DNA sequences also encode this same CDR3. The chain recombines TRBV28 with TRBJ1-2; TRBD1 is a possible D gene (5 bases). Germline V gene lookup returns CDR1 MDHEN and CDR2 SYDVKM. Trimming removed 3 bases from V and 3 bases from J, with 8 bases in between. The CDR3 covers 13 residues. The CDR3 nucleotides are TGTGCCAGCAGTTTGCGGGGGGACTATGGCTACACCTTC. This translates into CASSLRGDYGYTF.

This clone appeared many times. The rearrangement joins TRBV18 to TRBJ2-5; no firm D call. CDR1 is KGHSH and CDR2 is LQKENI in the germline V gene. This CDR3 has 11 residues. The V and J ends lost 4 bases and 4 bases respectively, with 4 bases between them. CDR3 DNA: TGTGCCAGCTCACGGCTAGAGACCCAGTACTTC. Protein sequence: CASSRLETQYF.

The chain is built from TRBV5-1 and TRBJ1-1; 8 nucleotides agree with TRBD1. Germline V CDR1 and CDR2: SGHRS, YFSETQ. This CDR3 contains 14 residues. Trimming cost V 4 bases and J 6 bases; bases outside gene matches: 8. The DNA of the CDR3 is TGCGCCAGCAGCACCGGACAGGGCCCCGCTGAAGCTTTCTTT. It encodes CASSTGQGPAEAFF.

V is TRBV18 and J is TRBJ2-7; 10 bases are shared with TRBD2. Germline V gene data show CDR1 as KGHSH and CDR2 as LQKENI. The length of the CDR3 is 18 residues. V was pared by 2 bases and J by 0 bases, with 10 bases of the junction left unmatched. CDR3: CASSPSLSGGAGSYEQYF. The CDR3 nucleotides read TGTGCCAGCTCACCATCGTTAAGCGGGGGGGCTGGCTCCTACGAGCAGTACTTC.

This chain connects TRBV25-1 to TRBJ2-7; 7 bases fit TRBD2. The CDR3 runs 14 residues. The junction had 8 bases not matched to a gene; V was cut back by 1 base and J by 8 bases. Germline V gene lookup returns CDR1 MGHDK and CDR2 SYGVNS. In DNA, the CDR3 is TGTGCCAGCAGTGAATGGGAGGGTCGCCCGAAGCAGTACTTC. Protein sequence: CASSEWEGRPKQYF.

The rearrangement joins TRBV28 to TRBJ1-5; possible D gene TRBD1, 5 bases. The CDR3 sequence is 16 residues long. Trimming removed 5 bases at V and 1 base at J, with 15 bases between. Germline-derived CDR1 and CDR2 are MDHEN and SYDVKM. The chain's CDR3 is CASSPTARWSNQPQHF. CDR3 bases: TGTGCCAGCAGTCCGACAGCTCGATGGAGCAATCAGCCCCAGCATTTT. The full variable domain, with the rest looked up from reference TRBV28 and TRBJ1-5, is DVKVTQSSRYLVKRTGEKVFLECVQDMDHENMFWYRQDPGLGLRLIYFSYDVKMKEKGDIPEGYSVSREKKERFSLILESASTNQTSMYLCASSPTARWSNQPQHFGDGTRLSIL.

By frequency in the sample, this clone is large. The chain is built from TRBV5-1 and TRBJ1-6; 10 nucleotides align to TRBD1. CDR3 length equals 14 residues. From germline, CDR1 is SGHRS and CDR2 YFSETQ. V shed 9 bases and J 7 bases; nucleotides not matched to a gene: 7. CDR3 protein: CATAGQGTNSPLHF. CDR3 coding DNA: TGCGCCACCGCGGGACAGGGGACGAATTCACCCCTCCACTTT.

The DNA for the CDR3 is TGCGCCAGTTCTGGGCAGACCTACGAGCAGTACTTC. It is translated as CASSGQTYEQYF. The rearrangement joins TRBV10-2 to TRBJ2-7; D remains ambiguous. The V gene's germline CDR1 is WSHSY and CDR2 SAAADI. The CDR3 loop spans 12 amino acids. Trimming removed 9 bases from V and 2 bases from J, with 11 bases in between.

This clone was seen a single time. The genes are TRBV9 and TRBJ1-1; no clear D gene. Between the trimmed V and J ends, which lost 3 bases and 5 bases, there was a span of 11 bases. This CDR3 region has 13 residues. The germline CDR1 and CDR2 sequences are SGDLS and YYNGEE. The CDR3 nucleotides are TGTGCCAGCAGCGGACGGGGAAAAACTGAAGCTTTCTTT. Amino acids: CASSGRGKTEAFF.

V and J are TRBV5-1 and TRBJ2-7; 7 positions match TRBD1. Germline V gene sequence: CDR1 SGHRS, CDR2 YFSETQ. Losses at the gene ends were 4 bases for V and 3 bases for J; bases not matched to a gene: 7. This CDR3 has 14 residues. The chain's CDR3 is CASSLQTGYYEQYF. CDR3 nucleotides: TGCGCCAGCAGCCTACAGACAGGGTACTACGAGCAGTACTTC. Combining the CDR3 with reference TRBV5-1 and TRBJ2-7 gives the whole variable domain KAGVTQTPRYLIKTRGQQVTLSCSPISGHRSVSWYQQTPGQGLQFLFEYFSETQRNKGNFPGRFSGRQFSNSRSEMNVSTLELGDSALYLCASSLQTGYYEQYFGPGTRLTVT.

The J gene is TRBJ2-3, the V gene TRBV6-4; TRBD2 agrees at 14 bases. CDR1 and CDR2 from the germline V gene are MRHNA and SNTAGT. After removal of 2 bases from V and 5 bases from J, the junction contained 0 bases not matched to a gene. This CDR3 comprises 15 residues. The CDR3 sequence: CASSDGTSGGDTQYF. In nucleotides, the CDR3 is TGTGCCAGCAGTGACGGGACTAGCGGGGGAGATACGCAGTATTTT.

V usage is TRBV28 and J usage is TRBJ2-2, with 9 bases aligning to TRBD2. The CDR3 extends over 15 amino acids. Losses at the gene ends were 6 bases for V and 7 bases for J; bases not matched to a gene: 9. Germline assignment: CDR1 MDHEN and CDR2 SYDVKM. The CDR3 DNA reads TGTGCCAGCAGCCCGCGGGAGGGTACGGGCGGGGAGCTGTTTTTT. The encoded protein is CASSPREGTGGELFF. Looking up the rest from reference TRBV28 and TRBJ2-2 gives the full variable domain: DVKVTQSSRYLVKRTGEKVFLECVQDMDHENMFWYRQDPGLGLRLIYFSYDVKMKEKGDIPEGYSVSREKKERFSLILESASTNQTSMYLCASSPREGTGGELFFGEGSRLTVL.

The CDR3 nucleotides read TGTGCCAGCAGCATTACCGGGGAGCTGTTTTTT. Translation gives CASSITGELFF. This chain connects TRBV28 to TRBJ2-2; D remains ambiguous. Trimming removed 6 bases from V and 5 bases from J, with 4 bases in between. The CDR3 sequence is 11 residues long. Germline V gene data show CDR1 as MDHEN and CDR2 as SYDVKM.

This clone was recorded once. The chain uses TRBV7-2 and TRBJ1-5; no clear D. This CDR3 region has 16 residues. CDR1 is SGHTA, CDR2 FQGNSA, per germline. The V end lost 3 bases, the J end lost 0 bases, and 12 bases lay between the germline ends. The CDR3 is CASSLGTVYSNQPQHF. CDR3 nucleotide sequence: TGTGCCAGCAGCTTGGGTACAGTCTATAGCAATCAGCCCCAGCATTTT.

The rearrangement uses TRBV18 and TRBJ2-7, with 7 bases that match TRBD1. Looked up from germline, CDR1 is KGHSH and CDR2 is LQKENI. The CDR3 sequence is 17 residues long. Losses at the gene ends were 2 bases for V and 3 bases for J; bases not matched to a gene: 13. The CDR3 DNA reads TGTGCCAGCTCACCAGGCGAGTTTTTCGCAGGGGGCTACGAGCAGTACTTC. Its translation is CASSPGEFFAGGYEQYF.

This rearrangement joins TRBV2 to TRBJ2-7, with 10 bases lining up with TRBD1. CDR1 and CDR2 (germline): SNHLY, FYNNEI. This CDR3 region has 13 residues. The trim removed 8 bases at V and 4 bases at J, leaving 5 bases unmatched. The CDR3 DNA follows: TGTGCCAGCGGGACAGGGGTCTTGTACGAGCAGTACTTC. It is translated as CASGTGVLYEQYF.

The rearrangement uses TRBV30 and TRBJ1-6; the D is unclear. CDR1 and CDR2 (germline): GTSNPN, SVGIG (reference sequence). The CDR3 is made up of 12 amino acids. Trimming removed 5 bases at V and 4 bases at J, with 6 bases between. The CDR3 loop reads CAWGYYNSPLHF. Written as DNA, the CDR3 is TGTGCCTGGGGGTATTATAATTCACCCCTCCACTTT.

CDR3 residues: CASTYRTGLNTEAFF. CDR3 sequence (DNA): TGTGCCAGCACCTACAGGACAGGGCTGAACACTGAAGCTTTCTTT. This chain links TRBV5-4 with TRBJ1-1; TRBD1 agrees at 8 bases. After removal of 6 bases from V and 0 bases from J, the junction contained 7 bases not matched to a gene. The CDR3 contains 15 residues. CDR1 and CDR2 from the germline V gene are SGHNT and YYREEE (reference sequence).

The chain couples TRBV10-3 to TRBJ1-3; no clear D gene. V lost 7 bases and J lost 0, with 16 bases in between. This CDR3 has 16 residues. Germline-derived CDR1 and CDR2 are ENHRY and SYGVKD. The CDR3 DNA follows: TGTGCCATCACCAAAGCTGCACCGAGCTCTGGAAACACCATATATTTT. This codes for CAITKAAPSSGNTIYF.

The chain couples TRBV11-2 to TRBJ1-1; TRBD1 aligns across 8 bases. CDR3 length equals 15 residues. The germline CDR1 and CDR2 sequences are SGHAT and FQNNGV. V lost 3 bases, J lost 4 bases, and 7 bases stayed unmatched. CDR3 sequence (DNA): TGTGCCAGCAGCTTTAACTACAGGGGGAGCACTGAAGCTTTCTTT. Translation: CASSFNYRGSTEAFF.

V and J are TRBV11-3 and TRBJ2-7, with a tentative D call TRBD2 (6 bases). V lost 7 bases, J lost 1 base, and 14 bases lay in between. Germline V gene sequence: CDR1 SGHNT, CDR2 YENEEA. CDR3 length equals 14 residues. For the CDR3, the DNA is TGTGCCAGCAAGGGAGGAAGGTCATCCTACGAGCAGTACTTC. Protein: CASKGGRSSYEQYF.